Listed here are 11 T cell receptor beta chains from one sample, sequenced in a study of metastatic and nonmetastatic thyroid tumors. None of the patients had undergone any treatment ahead of thyroid surgery. TCRdb re-clonotyped the PCR reads via MiXCR. The data contain about 19,000 clones, 16% of them singletons. Specimen: blood. The receptor set was obtained from a male donor with papillary thyroid cancer or a benign thyroid nodule (not recorded which). Some clones in this sample may be carry-over from other donors' samples.

This clone was seen repeatedly, ten times or more. V is TRBV4-3 and J is TRBJ2-7; D possibly corresponds to TRBD2 (6 bases). The CDR3 is 18 amino acids. Trimming took off 0 bases at V and 1 base at J, with 19 bases between the two ends. In germline, CDR1 is LGHNA, CDR2 YSLEER. In DNA, the CDR3 is TGCGCCAGCAGCCAAGATCTAGGAGGGGTCGAGGGGTCCTACGAGCAGTACTTC. Its translation: CASSQDLGGVEGSYEQYF.

This clone was counted between two and nine times. CDR3 amino acids: CSVEHTAGNEQFF. CDR3 sequence (DNA): TGCAGCGTTGAACACACGGCGGGGAATGAGCAGTTCTTC. The V gene is TRBV29-1, the J gene TRBJ2-1, with D tentatively TRBD2 (6 bases). CDR3 length: 13 residues. The germline V and J ends were trimmed by 2 bases and 7 bases, with 12 bases remaining between them. Germline CDR1 SQVTM, CDR2 ANQGSEA.

At least ten counts were recorded for this clone. The V and J genes are TRBV6-1 and TRBJ1-4; 8 nucleotides line up with TRBD1. The CDR3 contains 14 residues. Germline CDR1 reads MNHNS; CDR2 reads SASEGT. With V trimmed by 1 base and J by 7 bases, 2 bases remained unmatched. CDR3 coding DNA: TGTGCCAGCAGTGAAGGGACAGGGTTTGAAAAACTGTTTTTT. Translating gives CASSEGTGFEKLFF.

This clone was counted ten times or more. The junction differs from germline at one of its ends, possibly a read error. The rearrangement uses TRBV3-1 and TRBJ1-3; D is ambiguous. The CDR3 totals 14 residues. Germline-derived CDR1 and CDR2 are LGHDT and YNNKEL (reference sequence). The chain's CDR3 is CASRPSGGRNTVYF. The CDR3 DNA sequence: TGTGCCAGCAGACCTTCCGGAGGTCGAAACACCGTATATTTT. The variable domain in full, completed from reference TRBV3-1 and TRBJ1-3, reads DTAVSQTPKYLVTQMGNDKSIKCEQNLGHDTMYWYKQDSKKFLKIMFSYNNKELIINETVPNRFSPKSPDKAHLNLHINSLELGDSAVYFCASRPSGGRNTVYFGEGSWLTVV.

This clone is judged medium-sized. V gene TRBV6-1 combines with J gene TRBJ1-6; D remains ambiguous. Trimming removed 2 bases from V and 5 bases from J, with 10 bases in between. The germline gives CDR1 MNHNS, CDR2 SASEGT. This CDR3 is 15 amino acids long. CDR3 nucleotide sequence: TGTGCCAGCAGTGAAATATGGTTCCATAATTCACCCCTCCACTTT. Its translation: CASSEIWFHNSPLHF.

In its sample, this clone was seen many times. The rearrangement uses TRBV7-9 and TRBJ2-3; no firm D call. CDR1 is SEHNR, CDR2 FQNEAQ, per germline (reference sequence). Deletions cut 5 bases from V and 4 bases from J, with 13 bases between. The CDR3 loop spans 14 amino acids. The CDR3 DNA is TGTGCCAGCAGCCTACCCCGGTCCCCAGATACGCAGTATTTT. Protein: CASSLPRSPDTQYF.

This clone was detected many times. V usage is TRBV6-1 and J usage is TRBJ2-5; 8 bases line up with TRBD2. CDR3 length: 15 amino acids. CDR1 is MNHNS, CDR2 SASEGT, per germline. The ends lost 5 bases at V and 4 bases at J; junction bases unmatched: 9. The CDR3 protein is CASSTTAGAVETQYF. CDR3 DNA: TGTGCCAGCAGTACAACAGCGGGAGCAGTAGAGACCCAGTACTTC.

This clone was recorded at least ten times. V gene TRBV28 combines with J gene TRBJ1-2, with D tentatively TRBD1 (6 bases). There are 13 residues in the CDR3. Per germline, CDR1 MDHEN and CDR2 SYDVKM. The germline V and J ends were trimmed by 6 bases and 3 bases, with 11 bases remaining between them. The CDR3: CASSLAGDYGYTF. The DNA for the CDR3 is TGTGCCAGCAGCCTAGCAGGGGACTATGGCTACACCTTC.

The chain has TRBV27 and TRBJ1-1; no clear D. This CDR3 has 13 residues. Germline-derived CDR1 and CDR2 are MNHEY and SMNVEV (reference sequence). The V end lost 5 bases, the J end lost 1 base, and 8 bases lay between the germline ends. CDR3 sequence reads: CASSPTENTEAFF. In DNA, the CDR3 is TGTGCCAGCAGTCCCACGGAGAACACTGAAGCTTTCTTT.

This clone was recorded many times. The CDR3 loop reads CSGKSTDTQYF. DNA for the CDR3: TGCAGCGGTAAAAGCACAGATACGCAGTATTTT. V usage is TRBV29-1 and J usage is TRBJ2-3; D not resolved. The CDR3 runs 11 residues. The germline CDR1 and CDR2 sequences are SQVTM and ANQGSEA. The V end was cut by 7 bases, the J end by 0 bases, with 5 bases between.

V usage is TRBV11-1 and J usage is TRBJ2-1; tentative D call: TRBD1 (6 bases). The V end lost 8 bases, the J end lost 8 bases, and 22 bases lay between the germline ends. The CDR3 runs to 15 residues. Germline lookup yields CDR1 SGHAT and CDR2 FQDESV (reference sequence). The CDR3 region is CASPSRGPPGDEQFF. The CDR3 DNA reads TGTGCCAGCCCCAGCAGGGGACCCCCAGGTGATGAGCAGTTCTTC.